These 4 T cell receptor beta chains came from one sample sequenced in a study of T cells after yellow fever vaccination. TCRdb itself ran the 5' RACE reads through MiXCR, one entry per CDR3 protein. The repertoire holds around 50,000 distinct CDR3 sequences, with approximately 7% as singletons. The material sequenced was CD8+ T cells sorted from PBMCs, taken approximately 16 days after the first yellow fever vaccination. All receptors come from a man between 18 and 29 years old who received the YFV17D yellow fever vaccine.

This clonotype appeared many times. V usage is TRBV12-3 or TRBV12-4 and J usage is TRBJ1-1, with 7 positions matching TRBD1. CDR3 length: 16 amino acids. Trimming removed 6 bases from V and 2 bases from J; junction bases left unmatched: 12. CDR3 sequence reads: CASREPSTGINTEAFF. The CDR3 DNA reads TGTGCCAGCAGGGAGCCCTCGACAGGGATAAACACTGAAGCTTTCTTT.

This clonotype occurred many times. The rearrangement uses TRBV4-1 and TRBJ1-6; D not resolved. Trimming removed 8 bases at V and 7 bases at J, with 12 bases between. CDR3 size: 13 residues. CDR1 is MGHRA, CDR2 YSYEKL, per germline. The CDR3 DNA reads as TGCGCCAGCGGTTGGCAGGAAAATTCACCCCTCCACTTT. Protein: CASGWQENSPLHF.

CDR3: CASSPQGLGANEKLFF. The CDR3 bases are TGTGCCAGCAGCCCCCAGGGACTAGGGGCTAATGAAAAACTGTTTTTT. This sequence joins TRBV11-2 and TRBJ1-4, with D perhaps matching TRBD1 (5 bases). The CDR3 runs to 16 residues. Germline assignment: CDR1 SGHAT and CDR2 FQNNGV. Trimming removed 5 bases at V and 3 bases at J, with 16 bases between.

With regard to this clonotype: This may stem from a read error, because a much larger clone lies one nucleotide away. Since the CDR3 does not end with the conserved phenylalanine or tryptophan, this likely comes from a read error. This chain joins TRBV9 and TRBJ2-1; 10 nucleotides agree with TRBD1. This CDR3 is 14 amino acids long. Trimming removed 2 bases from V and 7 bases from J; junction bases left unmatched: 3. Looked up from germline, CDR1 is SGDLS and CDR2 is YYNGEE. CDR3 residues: CASSVGQGINEQFL. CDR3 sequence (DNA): TGTGCCAGCAGCGTGGGACAGGGGATAAATGAGCAGTTCCTC.